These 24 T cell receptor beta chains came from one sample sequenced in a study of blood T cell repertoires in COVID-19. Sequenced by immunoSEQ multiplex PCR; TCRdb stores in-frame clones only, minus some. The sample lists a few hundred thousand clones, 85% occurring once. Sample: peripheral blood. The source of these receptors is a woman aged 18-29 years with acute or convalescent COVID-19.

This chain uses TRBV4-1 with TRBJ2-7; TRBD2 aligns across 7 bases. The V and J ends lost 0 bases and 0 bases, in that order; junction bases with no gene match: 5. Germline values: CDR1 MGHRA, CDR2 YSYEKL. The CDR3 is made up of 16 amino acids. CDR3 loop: CASSQDHGLVSYEQYF. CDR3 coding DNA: TGCGCCAGCAGCCAAGATCACGGACTAGTCTCCTACGAGCAGTACTTC.

CDR3 sequence: CASSRNSGSYEQYF. CDR3 nucleotides: TGTGCCAGCAGTCGTAATAGCGGATCCTACGAGCAGTACTTC. The chain uses TRBV6-4 and TRBJ2-7; D possibly corresponds to TRBD2 (6 bases). The CDR3 consists of 14 residues. Trimming stripped 5 bases from V and 1 base from J, with 12 bases between. Germline V CDR1 and CDR2: MRHNA, SNTAGT.

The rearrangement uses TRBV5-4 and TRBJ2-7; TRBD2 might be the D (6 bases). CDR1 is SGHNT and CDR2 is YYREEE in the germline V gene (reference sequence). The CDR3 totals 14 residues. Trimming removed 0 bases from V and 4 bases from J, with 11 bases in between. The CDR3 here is CASSLGSGSYEQYF. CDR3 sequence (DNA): TGTGCCAGCAGCTTGGGTTCCGGGAGTTACGAGCAGTACTTC.

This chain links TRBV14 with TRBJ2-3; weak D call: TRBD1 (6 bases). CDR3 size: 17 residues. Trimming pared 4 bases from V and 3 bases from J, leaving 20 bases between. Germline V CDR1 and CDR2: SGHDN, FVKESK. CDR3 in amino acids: CASSPGDTPRRTDTQYF. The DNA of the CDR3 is TGTGCCAGCAGCCCTGGGGACACACCACGGAGGACAGATACGCAGTATTTT.

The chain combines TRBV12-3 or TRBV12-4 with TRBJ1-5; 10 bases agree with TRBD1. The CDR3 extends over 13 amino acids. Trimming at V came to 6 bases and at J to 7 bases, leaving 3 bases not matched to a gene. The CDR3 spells CASSPGQGQPQHF. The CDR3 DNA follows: TGTGCCAGCAGCCCGGGACAGGGGCAGCCCCAGCATTTT.

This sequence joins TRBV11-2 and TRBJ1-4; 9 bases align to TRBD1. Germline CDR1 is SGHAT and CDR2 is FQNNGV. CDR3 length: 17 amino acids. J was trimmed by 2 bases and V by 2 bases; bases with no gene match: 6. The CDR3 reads CASSLLRGQGTNEKLFF. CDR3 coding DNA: TGTGCCAGCAGCTTACTTAGAGGACAGGGGACTAATGAAAAACTGTTTTTT.

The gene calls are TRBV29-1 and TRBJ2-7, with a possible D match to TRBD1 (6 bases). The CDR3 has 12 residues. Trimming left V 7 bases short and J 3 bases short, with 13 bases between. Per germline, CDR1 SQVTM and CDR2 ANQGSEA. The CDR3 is CSAGQKDYEQYF. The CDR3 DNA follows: TGCAGCGCCGGACAGAAAGACTACGAGCAGTACTTC.

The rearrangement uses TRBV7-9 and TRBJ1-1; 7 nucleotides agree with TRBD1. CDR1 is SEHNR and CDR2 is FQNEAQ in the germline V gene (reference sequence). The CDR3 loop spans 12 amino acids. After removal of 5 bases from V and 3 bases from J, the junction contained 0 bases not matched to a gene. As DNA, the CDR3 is TGTGCCAGCAGCACAGGGGACACTGAAGCTTTCTTT. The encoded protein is CASSTGDTEAFF.

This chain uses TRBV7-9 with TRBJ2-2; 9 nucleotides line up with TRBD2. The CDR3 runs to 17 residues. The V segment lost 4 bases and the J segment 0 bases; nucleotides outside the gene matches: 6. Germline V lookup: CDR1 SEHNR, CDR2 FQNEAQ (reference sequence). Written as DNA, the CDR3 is TGTGCCAGCAGCTCAGAGGAGCGGGGGGCGAACACCGGGGAGCTGTTTTTT. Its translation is CASSSEERGANTGELFF.

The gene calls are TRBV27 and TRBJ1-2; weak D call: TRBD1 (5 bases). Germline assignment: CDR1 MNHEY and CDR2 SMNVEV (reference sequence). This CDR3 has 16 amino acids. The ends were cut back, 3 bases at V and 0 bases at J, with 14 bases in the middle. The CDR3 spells CASSFRQGGANYGYTF. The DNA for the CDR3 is TGTGCCAGCAGTTTCAGGCAGGGTGGGGCTAACTATGGCTACACCTTC.

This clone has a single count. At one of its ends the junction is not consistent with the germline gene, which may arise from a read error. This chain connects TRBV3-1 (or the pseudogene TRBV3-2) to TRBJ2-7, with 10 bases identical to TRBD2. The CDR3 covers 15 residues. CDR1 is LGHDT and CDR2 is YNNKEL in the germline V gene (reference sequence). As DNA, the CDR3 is TGTACCAGCAGCCCTCAAGCGGGAGGGCCCTACGAGCAGTACTTC. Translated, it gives CTSSPQAGGPYEQYF.

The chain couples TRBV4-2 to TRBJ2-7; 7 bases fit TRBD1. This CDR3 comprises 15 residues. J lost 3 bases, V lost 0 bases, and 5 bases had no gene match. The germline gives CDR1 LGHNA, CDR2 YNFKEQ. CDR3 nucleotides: TGTGCCAGCAGCCAAGATGGCACAGGGGTCTACGAGCAGTACTTC. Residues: CASSQDGTGVYEQYF.

The CDR3 sequence is CASSHDLRDRIYGYTF. CDR3 nucleotide sequence: TGCGCCAGCAGCCACGACCTCCGGGACAGGATTTATGGCTACACCTTC. The chain combines TRBV4-1 with TRBJ1-2; 8 bases fit TRBD1. Germline V gene lookup returns CDR1 MGHRA and CDR2 YSYEKL. Trimming at V came to 3 bases and at J to 5 bases, leaving 11 bases not matched to a gene. The CDR3 sequence is 16 residues long.

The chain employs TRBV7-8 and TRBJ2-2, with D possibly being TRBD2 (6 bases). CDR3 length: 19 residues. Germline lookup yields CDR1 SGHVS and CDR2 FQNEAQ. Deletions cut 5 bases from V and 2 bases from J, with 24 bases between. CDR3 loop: CASSPPGSGPLANTGELFF. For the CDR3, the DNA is TGTGCCAGCAGCCCCCCAGGGAGCGGGCCGTTGGCAAACACCGGGGAGCTGTTTTTT.

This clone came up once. The CDR3 reads CASSTGQANEQYF. CDR3 nucleotide sequence: TGCGCCAGCAGCACCGGACAGGCCAACGAGCAGTACTTC. The rearrangement uses TRBV5-1 and TRBJ2-7; 7 bases are shared with TRBD1. The germline CDR1 and CDR2 sequences are SGHRS and YFSETQ. V was clipped by 4 bases and J by 5 bases; unmatched bases: 6. The CDR3 runs to 13 residues. Full variable domain (outside the CDR3, taken from reference TRBV5-1 and TRBJ2-7): KAGVTQTPRYLIKTRGQQVTLSCSPISGHRSVSWYQQTPGQGLQFLFEYFSETQRNKGNFPGRFSGRQFSNSRSEMNVSTLELGDSALYLCASSTGQANEQYFGPGTRLTVT.

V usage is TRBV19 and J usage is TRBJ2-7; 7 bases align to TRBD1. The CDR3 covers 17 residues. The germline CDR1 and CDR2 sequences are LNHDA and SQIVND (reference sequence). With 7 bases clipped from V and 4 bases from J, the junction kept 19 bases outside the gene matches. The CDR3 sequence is CASTYKISGTDQYEQYF. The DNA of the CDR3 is TGTGCCAGTACATATAAAATCTCCGGGACAGACCAGTACGAGCAGTACTTC.

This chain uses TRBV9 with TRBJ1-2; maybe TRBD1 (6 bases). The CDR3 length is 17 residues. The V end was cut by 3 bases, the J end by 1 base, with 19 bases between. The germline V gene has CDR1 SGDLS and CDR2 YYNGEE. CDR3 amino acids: CASSAEQGGRGNYGYTF. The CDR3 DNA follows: TGTGCCAGCAGCGCCGAACAGGGTGGACGAGGTAACTATGGCTACACCTTC. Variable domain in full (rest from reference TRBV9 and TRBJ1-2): DSGVTQTPKHLITATGQRVTLRCSPRSGDLSVYWYQQSLDQGLQFLIQYYNGEERAKGNILERFSAQQFPDLHSELNLSSLELGDSALYFCASSAEQGGRGNYGYTFGSGTRLTVV.

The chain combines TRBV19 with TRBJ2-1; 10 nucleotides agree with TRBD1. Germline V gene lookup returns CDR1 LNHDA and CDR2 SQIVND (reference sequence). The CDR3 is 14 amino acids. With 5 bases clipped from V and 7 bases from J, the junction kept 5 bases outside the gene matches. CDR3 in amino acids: CASSRTGGINEQFF. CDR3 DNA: TGTGCCAGTAGTCGGACAGGGGGGATTAATGAGCAGTTCTTC.

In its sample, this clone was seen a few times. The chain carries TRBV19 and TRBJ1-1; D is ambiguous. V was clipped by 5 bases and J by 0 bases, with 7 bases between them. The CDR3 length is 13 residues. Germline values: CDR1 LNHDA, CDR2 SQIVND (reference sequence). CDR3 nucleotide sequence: TGTGCCAGTAGTTTCGGGATGAACACTGAAGCTTTCTTT. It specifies CASSFGMNTEAFF.

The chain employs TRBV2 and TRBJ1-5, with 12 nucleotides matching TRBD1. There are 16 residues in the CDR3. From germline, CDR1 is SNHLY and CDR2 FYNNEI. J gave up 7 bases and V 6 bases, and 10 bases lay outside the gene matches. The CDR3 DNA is TGTGCCAGCAGCCCTTTGGGGACAGGGGGCGGACAGCCCCAGCATTTT. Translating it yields CASSPLGTGGGQPQHF. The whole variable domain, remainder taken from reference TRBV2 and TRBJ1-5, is EPEVTQTPSHQVTQMGQEVILRCVPISNHLYFYWYRQILGQKVEFLVSFYNNEISEKSEIFDDQFSVERPDGSNFTLKIRSTKLEDSAMYFCASSPLGTGGGQPQHFGDGTRLSIL.

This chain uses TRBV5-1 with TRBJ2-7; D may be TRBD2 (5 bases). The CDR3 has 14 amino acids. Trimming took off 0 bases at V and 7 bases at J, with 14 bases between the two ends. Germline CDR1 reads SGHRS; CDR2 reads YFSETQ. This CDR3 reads CASSLVGQSGEQYF. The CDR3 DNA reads TGCGCCAGCAGCTTGGTGGGCCAGTCGGGGGAGCAGTACTTC.

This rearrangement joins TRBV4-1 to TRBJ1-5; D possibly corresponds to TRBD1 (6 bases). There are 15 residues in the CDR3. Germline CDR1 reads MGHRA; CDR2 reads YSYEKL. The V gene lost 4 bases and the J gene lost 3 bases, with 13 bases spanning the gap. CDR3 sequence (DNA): TGCGCCAGCAGCCCGGGGACATATGACAATCAGCCCCAGCATTTT. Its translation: CASSPGTYDNQPQHF.

The CDR3 sequence is CASSLGQGAEDTQYF. The CDR3 region has the DNA TGTGCCAGCAGTCTCGGACAGGGGGCTGAAGATACGCAGTATTTT. The chain joins TRBV6-6 to TRBJ2-3, with 11 bases aligning to TRBD1. V shed 5 bases and J 5 bases; nucleotides not matched to a gene: 6. This CDR3 is 15 amino acids long. The germline gives CDR1 MNHNY, CDR2 SVGAGI (reference sequence).

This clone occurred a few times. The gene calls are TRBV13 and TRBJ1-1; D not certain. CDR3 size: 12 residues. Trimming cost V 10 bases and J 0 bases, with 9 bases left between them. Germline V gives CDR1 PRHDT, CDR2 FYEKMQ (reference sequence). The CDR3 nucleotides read TGTGCCACCTCTCTTATGAACACTGAAGCTTTCTTT. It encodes CATSLMNTEAFF.